This T cell receptor beta chain was sequenced during a study of T cell responses to AZD1222 COVID-19 vaccine (dated by TCRdb to 2020 to 2022). Looking at the study overall: AZD1222 recipients with second doses at about 4 weeks or about 12 weeks were pooled, because spike-specific TCR depth and breadth did not differ between schedules. A total of 230 or so trial participants underwent TCR sequencing, of whom around 200 received two doses of AZD1222 and roughly 25 received two doses of the MenACWY control vaccine. Trial participants were enrolled into age subgroups of 18-55, 56-69 and 70-plus years, which contained about 150, 27 and 61 TCR-sequenced participants, respectively. Results and caveats for the whole study, not just this receptor: Conclusions about previously exposed vaccinees are limited, since just five to seven AZD1222 recipients were seropositive for SARS-CoV-2 at baseline. In the small 56-69-year group, the increase in depth fell short of significance, most likely because of low power. Nearly half of unique spike-specific TCRs reportedly recognized epitopes outside regions mutated in the B.1.351 and B.1.1.7 variants. Because no day 14 peak-response samples were available, repertoires were characterized only after the peak T cell response. Participants were mostly white British and included more females than males, and it was suggested by the authors that clonal diversity may have been underestimated. CD4 TCRs associated with the vaccine covered the entire spike protein, and the dominant responses were in regions 160-218 and 743-854. After two AZD1222 doses, spike-specific TCR breadth and depth were significantly higher than at day 0 and than in MenACWY recipients.

CDR1 is given as MDHEN and CDR2 as SYDVKM, both from the germline V gene. Its CDR3 holds 11 amino acids, cysteine through phenylalanine. The only DNA kept is the CDR3, 33 bases in frame from the first base. The germline ends are 6 bases apart after V is trimmed by 4 bases and J by 5 bases. What this sample's time point label stands for: baseline before first vaccination. The vaccinee samples were drawn from two UK trials, COV001 and COV002, one of which was a single-blind randomized controlled phase 2/3 trial testing AZD1222 (ChAdOx1 nCoV-19) in healthy adults. Trial participant PBMC samples were collected at day 0 and day 28 after the second dose for TCRbeta chain sequencing. In regard to this clone: There is no known antigen for this receptor. No per-base quality is available; no much larger clone lies one base away.

The CDR3 regions of human TCRbeta chains were analyzed by immunosequencing. The original pipeline was this. TCRs in the repertoires were matched against a reference library of SARS-CoV-2-specific TCRs that had been generated with the MIRA antigen-specificity platform. Breadth was defined as the fraction of unique TCRs that were SARS-CoV-2-associated, and depth was defined as the fraction of total T cells that were SARS-CoV-2-associated. Using the MIRA data, each spike-specific TCR was assigned both to the spike region to which the TCR was reactive and to a CD4 or CD8 class. Log10-transformed breadth and depth values were compared by one-way ANOVA with Sidak's multiple comparisons tests. TCRdb limited this immuneACCESS table to in-frame rearrangements with V and J called. A share of clones is missing; checked studies link under half to unresolved V genes, and the rest is unexplained. The DNA gave D and trimming, while V, J and clone size come from that table. Across this sample there are 65,000 to 70,000 clones, with roughly four fifths seen only once. About 5.6% of the sample belongs to the ten largest clones.

Sequencing used peripheral blood, obtained on day 0 of AZD1222 vaccination. The sequence was obtained from an adult in good health. Recombination linked TRBV28 to TRBJ2-7; too little of a D gene remains to name it. The CDR3 region has the sequence CASSSPHEQYF. The sequenced DNA: TGTGCCAGCAGTTCCCCCCACGAGCAGTACTTC.